This T cell receptor (beta chain) was recorded in a study of blood T cell repertoires in COVID-19. Study information: Spain, Italy and the United States supplied samples that represented acute and convalescent COVID-19. In each case, the material was cDNA or gDNA derived from T cells, B-cell-depleted T cells, or PBMCs.

As handled by the study authors: Nucleated cell counts were estimated from reference gene primer amplification. Using immunoSEQ multiplex PCR, the repertoire was profiled, and TCRdb retains in-frame clones only, with some absent. V and J calls and clone size are copied from that table; D and trimming were computed from the DNA. Seen here are approximately 330,000 clones, over 80% observed once, and the top ten hold around 8.9%. The CDR3 is 18 residues long. Followed longitudinally, the Seattle patients had been enrolled during active infection. This clone appeared once. The rearrangement links TRBV21-1 to TRBJ1-5; the table assigns TRBD1, which was not confirmed against the DNA. TRBV21-1 is a pseudogene segment. This TCR was sampled from a man aged 30 to 45 with COVID-19, enrolled during active disease. Sequencing was done on a sample of peripheral blood. The CDR3 spells CASSASPGGTWGNQPQHF. The CDR3 DNA follows: TGTGCCAGCAGCGCCTCCCCAGGGGGGACTTGGGGCAATCAGCCCCAGCATTTT.